The sequence of this TCR beta chain was determined in a study of blood T cell repertoires in COVID-19. In the study overall: Donors in the United States, Italy and Spain gave samples during acute or convalescent COVID-19. Sources were T cells, B-cell-depleted T cells, or PBMCs; the material itself was cDNA or gDNA.

Trimming shortened V by 0 bases and J by 2 bases, and 9 bases separated the two germline ends. The CDR3 is 14 residues long. CDR1 is SGHKS and CDR2 is YYEKEE in the germline V gene (reference sequence). Authors' processing steps: Estimated nucleated cell counts came from reference gene primer amplification. Generated by immunoSEQ multiplex PCR, the TCRdb table keeps only in-frame clones and is missing some. V and J calls and clone size are those listed in that table; D and trimming were worked out from the DNA. The sample contains fewer than 85,000 clones, 85% to 90% of which appear only once. This chain uses TRBV5-5 with TRBJ2-7; possibly TRBD1 for D (6 bases). This TCR came from a middle-aged man with active COVID-19. Sequencing used peripheral blood. CDR3 nucleotide sequence: TGTGCCAGCAGCTTGGTGGGGGCCACCTACGAGCAGTACTTC. Its translation: CASSLVGATYEQYF.